The 20 T cell receptor beta chains below were found in one sample sequenced in a study of response to subunit inactivated influenza vaccine. One entry per CDR3 protein, called by TCRdb with MiXCR from the RT-PCR reads. The table lists fewer than 200,000 distinct CDR3 sequences, 9.2% of them singletons. This specimen consisted of non-naive T cells sorted from PBMCs, obtained on the day of vaccination. Source of these receptors: a man between 50 and 59 years old who received an inactivated influenza vaccine.

The gene calls are TRBV12-3 or TRBV12-4 and TRBJ2-5; TRBD2 matches 7 bases. The length of the CDR3 is 13 residues. V was clipped by 6 bases and J by 5 bases; unmatched bases: 6. The CDR3 loop is CASRKAGLETQYF. CDR3 nucleotides: TGTGCCAGCAGGAAAGCGGGATTGGAGACCCAGTACTTC.

Comments on this clonotype: Sequence at one end of the junction differs from germline and may be a read error. The J gene is TRBJ2-1, the V gene TRBV4-3, with D maybe TRBD2 (7 bases). The germline V gene encodes CDR1 LGHNA and CDR2 YSLEER. This CDR3 has 15 amino acids. The CDR3 protein is CASSPVRGAYTEQFF. The CDR3 nucleotides read TGCGCCAGCAGCCCCGTTCGGGGGGCTTACACTGAGCAGTTCTTC.

This clonotype has only a few counts. This rearrangement joins TRBV28 to TRBJ1-1, with D perhaps matching TRBD1 (5 bases). This CDR3 region has 15 residues. CDR1 is MDHEN, CDR2 SYDVKM, per germline. Trimming pared 5 bases from V and 3 bases from J, leaving 16 bases between. Written as DNA, the CDR3 is TGTGCCAGCAGTAGTTCAGGGATGGAGGACACTGAAGCTTTCTTT. Translation: CASSSSGMEDTEAFF. Complete variable domain (other parts from reference TRBV28 and TRBJ1-1): DVKVTQSSRYLVKRTGEKVFLECVQDMDHENMFWYRQDPGLGLRLIYFSYDVKMKEKGDIPEGYSVSREKKERFSLILESASTNQTSMYLCASSSSGMEDTEAFFGQGTRLTVV.

This clonotype was picked up many times. This sequence joins TRBV28 and TRBJ1-1, with unresolved D. Per the germline V gene, CDR1 is MDHEN and CDR2 is SYDVKM. V was shortened by 3 bases and J by 1 base, with 12 bases between the two germline ends. The CDR3 runs to 15 residues. The CDR3 here is CASSFVSSPNTEAFF. In DNA, the CDR3 is TGTGCCAGCAGTTTCGTGTCAAGCCCGAACACTGAAGCTTTCTTT.

This clonotype was detected ten times or more. This sequence joins TRBV7-2 and TRBJ2-1; D is possibly TRBD2 (5 bases). Germline V CDR1 and CDR2: SGHTA, FQGNSA. With 1 base removed from V and 0 bases from J, the gap between germline ends came to 7 bases. This CDR3 is 15 amino acids long. CDR3 DNA sequence: TGTGCCAGCAGCTTAGAGCGGAACTCCTACAATGAGCAGTTCTTC. Translation: CASSLERNSYNEQFF.

This chain connects TRBV27 to TRBJ2-2; TRBD2 might be the D (5 bases). Germline CDR1 MNHEY, CDR2 SMNVEV (reference sequence). The CDR3 is made up of 14 amino acids. V lost 2 bases, J lost 10 bases, and 14 bases lay in between. This CDR3 is CASSLTGSNAELFF. CDR3 bases: TGTGCCAGCAGTTTAACGGGATCGAATGCGGAGCTGTTTTTT.

This clonotype was seen more than once but under ten times. The gene calls are TRBV7-3 and TRBJ1-1; D might be TRBD1 (6 bases). Trimming left V 0 bases short and J 1 base short, with 9 bases between. Per germline, CDR1 SGHTA and CDR2 FQGTGA. This CDR3 region has 15 residues. The CDR3 DNA sequence: TGTGCCAGCAGCTTAACGCAGGGGAGGAACACTGAAGCTTTCTTT. This codes for CASSLTQGRNTEAFF.

This rearrangement joins TRBV3-1 to TRBJ2-2; 8 nucleotides match TRBD2. The V and J ends lost 1 base and 3 bases, in that order; junction bases with no gene match: 10. This CDR3 is built from 18 residues. Per the germline V gene, CDR1 is LGHDT and CDR2 is YNNKEL (reference sequence). The CDR3 loop reads CASSQASLSGIHTGELFF. CDR3 bases: TGTGCCAGCAGCCAAGCCAGCCTTAGCGGGATTCACACCGGGGAGCTGTTTTTT. The full variable domain, rest sourced from reference TRBV3-1 and TRBJ2-2, is DTAVSQTPKYLVTQMGNDKSIKCEQNLGHDTMYWYKQDSKKFLKIMFSYNNKELIINETVPNRFSPKSPDKAHLNLHINSLELGDSAVYFCASSQASLSGIHTGELFFGEGSRLTVL.

The chain uses TRBV19 and TRBJ1-1, with D unresolved. Germline V CDR1 and CDR2: LNHDA, SQIVND (reference sequence). The CDR3 consists of 14 residues. V was trimmed by 4 bases and J by 1 base, leaving 10 bases between them. CDR3 in DNA: TGTGCCAGTAGTAGAGGGCGGCAGAACACTGAAGCTTTCTTT. This sequence encodes CASSRGRQNTEAFF.

In its sample, this clonotype was seen a few times. The rearrangement links TRBV2 to TRBJ1-5, with D unclear. V lost 4 bases and J 3 bases, leaving 7 bases between the germline ends. Germline values: CDR1 SNHLY, CDR2 FYNNEI. The CDR3 is 13 residues long. Here the CDR3 reads CASSAAANQPQHF. As DNA, the CDR3 is TGTGCCAGCAGTGCAGCGGCCAATCAGCCCCAGCATTTT. Looking up the rest from reference TRBV2 and TRBJ1-5 gives the full variable domain: EPEVTQTPSHQVTQMGQEVILRCVPISNHLYFYWYRQILGQKVEFLVSFYNNEISEKSEIFDDQFSVERPDGSNFTLKIRSTKLEDSAMYFCASSAAANQPQHFGDGTRLSIL.

This clonotype was found many times. J is TRBJ2-1 and V is TRBV11-2, with D hard to call. The CDR3 extends over 12 amino acids. The V gene's germline CDR1 is SGHAT and CDR2 FQNNGV. The germline V and J ends were trimmed by 3 bases and 6 bases, with 6 bases remaining between them. The CDR3 is CASSFGLNEQFF. CDR3 in DNA: TGTGCCAGCAGCTTTGGCCTCAATGAGCAGTTCTTC.

J is TRBJ2-1 and V is TRBV7-9, with a tentative D call TRBD2 (6 bases). Trimming took 6 bases from V and 9 from J, leaving 9 bases between them. The CDR3 spans 11 residues. CDR1 SEHNR and CDR2 FQNEAQ come from the germline V gene (reference sequence). The CDR3 nucleotides read TGTGCCAGCAGTCCGGGGGTTGAGCAGTTCTTC. Translated: CASSPGVEQFF. Complete variable domain (other parts from reference TRBV7-9 and TRBJ2-1): DTGVSQNPRHKITKRGQNVTFRCDPISEHNRLYWYRQTLGQGPEFLTYFQNEAQLEKSRLLSDRFSAERPKGSFSTLEIQRTEQGDSAMYLCASSPGVEQFFGPGTRLTVL.

This clonotype was found a few times. The chain combines TRBV15 with TRBJ1-6; no clear D. The V gene's germline CDR1 is LNHNV and CDR2 YYDKDF (reference sequence). The V and J ends lost 3 bases and 7 bases respectively, with 7 bases between them. This CDR3 is 13 amino acids long. The CDR3 region has the DNA TGTGCCACCAGCAGTAGTAGGAATTCACCCCTCCACTTT. This translates into CATSSSRNSPLHF.

The chain employs TRBV6-5 and TRBJ2-7; possible D gene TRBD2, 7 bases. The CDR3 runs 15 residues. Deletions cut 2 bases from V and 0 bases from J, with 11 bases between. The germline gives CDR1 MNHEY, CDR2 SVGAGI. CDR3: CASSYVGGGSYEQYF. The CDR3 DNA follows: TGTGCCAGCAGTTACGTGGGAGGGGGCTCCTACGAGCAGTACTTC.

V and J are TRBV5-1 and TRBJ1-1; D unresolved. Trimming took off 4 bases at V and 4 bases at J, with 14 bases between the two ends. This CDR3 region has 14 residues. Germline V gives CDR1 SGHRS, CDR2 YFSETQ. CDR3 DNA sequence: TGCGCCAGCAGCATGACTCCGGCGGCCACTGAAGCTTTCTTT. Residues: CASSMTPAATEAFF.

This clonotype has a handful of counts. The chain couples TRBV5-1 to TRBJ2-1, with TRBD2 matching 9 bases. Germline CDR1 and CDR2: SGHRS and YFSETQ. The CDR3 is 15 amino acids. The V and J ends lost 3 bases and 4 bases, in that order; junction bases with no gene match: 5. The DNA of the CDR3 is TGCGCCAGCAGCTCCACTAGCGGGCCTTACAATGAGCAGTTCTTC. Its translation: CASSSTSGPYNEQFF.

This clonotype was counted at least ten times. The CDR3 here is CASSLGGNIQYF. The CDR3 nucleotides read TGTGCCAGCAGCTTGGGCGGGAACATTCAGTACTTC. This rearrangement joins TRBV5-6 to TRBJ2-4, with D possibly TRBD2 on 5 matching bases. Trimming took off 0 bases at V and 7 bases at J, with 5 bases between the two ends. The CDR3 loop spans 12 amino acids. Per germline, CDR1 SGHDT and CDR2 YYEEEE. Using reference TRBV5-6 and TRBJ2-4 for the parts outside the CDR3, the full variable domain is DAGVTQSPTHLIKTRGQQVTLRCSPKSGHDTVSWYQQALGQGPQFIFQYYEEEERQRGNFPDRFSGHQFPNYSSELNVNALLLGDSALYLCASSLGGNIQYFGAGTRLSVL.

This clonotype was recorded at least ten times. The CDR3 is CASSQSQGADTQYF. For the CDR3, the DNA is TGCGCCAGCAGCCAATCCCAGGGGGCAGATACGCAGTATTTT. The chain recombines TRBV5-1 with TRBJ2-3; 7 positions agree with TRBD1. Germline assignment: CDR1 SGHRS and CDR2 YFSETQ. The V segment lost 4 bases and the J segment 4 bases; nucleotides outside the gene matches: 6. CDR3 length: 14 amino acids.

The V gene is TRBV5-4, the J gene TRBJ1-5; 8 bases are shared with TRBD1. V was pared by 0 bases and J by 2 bases, with 4 bases of the junction left unmatched. CDR1 SGHNT and CDR2 YYREEE come from the germline V gene (reference sequence). This CDR3 is 16 amino acids long. The CDR3 is CASSLDRGVGNQPQHF. The CDR3, as DNA: TGTGCCAGCAGCTTGGACAGGGGGGTCGGCAATCAGCCCCAGCATTTT.

V usage is TRBV7-2 and J usage is TRBJ2-3, with 9 bases lining up with TRBD2. Germline CDR1 reads SGHTA; CDR2 reads FQGNSA. Losses at the gene ends were 5 bases for V and 13 bases for J; bases not matched to a gene: 16. CDR3 size: 15 residues. CDR3 amino acids: CASSPAPGGGAWEYF. The CDR3 DNA sequence: TGTGCCAGCAGCCCAGCGCCGGGCGGGGGGGCTTGGGAGTATTTT.